This T cell receptor beta chain was retrieved from a study of OX40 agonist ivuxolimab in advanced cancers. Turning to the study itself: The patients' treatment was ivuxolimab, an agonistic anti-OX40 (CD134) antibody.

Germline V CDR1 and CDR2: LGHNA, YNFKEQ. This CDR3 contains 15 residues. J was trimmed by 5 bases and V by 0 bases; bases with no gene match: 6. Using immunoSEQ multiplex PCR, the repertoire was profiled, and TCRdb retains in-frame clones only, with some absent. The sample lists tens of thousands of clones, over 85% occurring once. Sequenced here: CD4+ or CD8+ T cells sorted from blood, sampled in a trial of the OX40 agonist ivuxolimab. J is TRBJ1-1 and V is TRBV4-2; 7 bases match TRBD1. This clonotype was obtained from an adult with an advanced solid tumor such as melanoma, head and neck, liver or kidney cancer. CDR3 loop: CASSQEEGARTEAFF. CDR3 sequence (DNA): TGTGCCAGCAGCCAAGAGGAGGGGGCGCGGACTGAAGCTTTCTTT.